One T cell receptor (beta chain) is described in this entry. Its antigen is undetermined. Original handling: ImmunoSEQ output held junction-only sequences without quality scores, so filtering differed. The protocol was immunoSEQ multiplex PCR, while the TCRdb copy is restricted to in-frame clones and leaves out a portion. V and J calls and clone size are copied from that table; D and trimming were computed from the DNA. The table has approximately 1,500,000 clones, roughly 96% seen once. This entry comes from a study of shared clonotypes between healthy human individuals. Study conclusions and caveats: Against clonotypes common to all four donors, non-shared ones had lower generation probabilities. Across a handful of donors, naive CD4 shared roughly 5%, naive CD8 more than 3%, memory CD4 approximately 2.5%, memory CD8 approximately 0.4%.

The clonotype originates from a young man in good health. The sequenced sample was naive CD4+ T cells sorted from blood. As to subset: CD45RA+ positively selected.

CDR3 bases: TGTGCCAGCTCACCACCGTCCGGCCACGAGCAGTACTTC. Translated: CASSPPSGHEQYF. The chain employs TRBV18 and TRBJ2-7; D is unresolved. Germline loops: CDR1 KGHSH, CDR2 LQKENI. The CDR3 runs 13 residues. Trimming removed 0 bases at V and 5 bases at J, with 8 bases between. The full variable domain, rest sourced from reference TRBV18 and TRBJ2-7, is NAGVMQNPRHLVRRRGQEARLRCSPMKGHSHVYWYRQLPEEGLKFMVYLQKENIIDESGMPKERFSAEFPKEGPSILRIQQVVRGDSAAYFCASSPPSGHEQYFGPGTRLTVT.